Below are 12 T cell receptor beta chains sequenced from a single sample in a study of cytomegalovirus exposure and HLA in healthy donors. The data were produced by immunoSEQ multiplex PCR, yet TCRdb's version contains in-frame clones alone and is incomplete. Of some 200,000 clones in the sample, approximately 84% were seen once. Sequencing used PBMCs. The receptor set was obtained from a woman under 30 in good health and CMV-seropositive.

J is TRBJ1-5 and V is TRBV7-2, with D possibly matching TRBD1 (6 bases). Germline values: CDR1 SGHTA, CDR2 FQGNSA. The CDR3 is made up of 14 amino acids. Trimming cost V 5 bases and J 5 bases, with 13 bases left between them. CDR3 DNA sequence: TGTGCCAGCAGCCCCAAACAGGGTCATCAGCCCCAGCATTTT. It specifies CASSPKQGHQPQHF.

V usage is TRBV27 and J usage is TRBJ2-3; TRBD2 is a possible D gene (6 bases). The CDR3 consists of 14 residues. CDR1 is MNHEY and CDR2 is SMNVEV in the germline V gene (reference sequence). The V and J ends lost 5 bases and 1 base respectively, with 10 bases between them. Written as DNA, the CDR3 is TGTGCCAGCAGTCAGGCGGGGCGCACAGATACGCAGTATTTT. Translating gives CASSQAGRTDTQYF.

This chain connects TRBV2 to TRBJ2-6, with 10 bases that match TRBD2. There are 17 residues in the CDR3. Germline-derived CDR1 and CDR2 are SNHLY and FYNNEI. The V segment lost 6 bases and the J segment 0 bases; nucleotides outside the gene matches: 5. The CDR3 sequence: CASRLAGAISGANVLTF. The CDR3, as DNA: TGTGCCAGCAGGCTAGCGGGGGCGATCTCTGGGGCCAACGTCCTGACTTTC.

The chain links TRBV7-3 to TRBJ1-3; D unclear. CDR1 and CDR2 from the germline V gene are SGHTA and FQGTGA. The CDR3 has 13 amino acids. Trimming removed 4 bases from V and 4 bases from J, with 8 bases in between. DNA of the CDR3: TGTGCCAGCAGCTCCGAGGTCGGAAACACCATATATTTT. Translation gives CASSSEVGNTIYF.

This chain connects TRBV2 to TRBJ1-5; D ambiguous. CDR1 and CDR2 (germline): SNHLY, FYNNEI. This CDR3 is built from 15 residues. V was cut by 4 bases and J by 1 base, with 11 bases left in between. For the CDR3, the DNA is TGTGCCAGCAGTGGCCCGAGAGGGAGCAATCAGCCCCAGCATTTT. Translating gives CASSGPRGSNQPQHF. The variable domain in full, completed from reference TRBV2 and TRBJ1-5, reads EPEVTQTPSHQVTQMGQEVILRCVPISNHLYFYWYRQILGQKVEFLVSFYNNEISEKSEIFDDQFSVERPDGSNFTLKIRSTKLEDSAMYFCASSGPRGSNQPQHFGDGTRLSIL.

The CDR3 reads CASSDRAFNSPLHF. DNA for the CDR3: TGTGCCAGTAGTGACAGGGCTTTTAATTCACCCCTCCACTTT. The rearrangement joins TRBV19 to TRBJ1-6; TRBD1 matches at 7 bases. Per the germline V gene, CDR1 is LNHDA and CDR2 is SQIVND (reference sequence). The CDR3 loop spans 14 amino acids. Germline trimming cut 5 bases from V and 6 bases from J; bases unmatched to any gene: 4.

This rearrangement joins TRBV5-1 to TRBJ2-7; D gene uncertain. CDR3 length: 14 amino acids. Germline V gives CDR1 SGHRS, CDR2 YFSETQ. V lost 3 bases to trimming and J lost 0 bases, with 10 bases between them. CDR3 in amino acids: CASSSPPSSYEQYF. DNA of the CDR3: TGCGCCAGCAGCTCCCCTCCGTCCTCCTACGAGCAGTACTTC.

The chain recombines TRBV4-3 with TRBJ2-1; D uncertain. The V gene's germline CDR1 is LGHNA and CDR2 YSLEER. V lost 3 bases to trimming and J lost 1 base, with 16 bases between them. This CDR3 has 17 amino acids. The CDR3 nucleotides read TGCGCCAGCAGCCAGGAAACGGGTAGAGGATCCTACAATGAGCAGTTCTTC. Protein sequence: CASSQETGRGSYNEQFF.

This clone was recorded once. As DNA, the CDR3 is TGTGCCAGCAGTGGCACAGGGCCTTCACCCCTCCACTTT. Its translation: CASSGTGPSPLHF. This sequence joins TRBV6-1 and TRBJ1-6, with D possibly matching TRBD1 (6 bases). Germline CDR1 is MNHNS and CDR2 is SASEGT. V was trimmed by 4 bases and J by 9 bases, leaving 10 bases between them. The CDR3 has 13 residues.

This clone was observed once. The genes are TRBV6-5 and TRBJ2-1; 11 positions agree with TRBD2. From germline, CDR1 is MNHEY and CDR2 SVGAGI. The CDR3 length is 15 residues. Trimming removed 6 bases from V and 7 bases from J; junction bases left unmatched: 8. Here the CDR3 DNA reads TGTGCCAGCAGGAGCAATAGCGGGGGGGGGAATGAGCAGTTCTTC. Its translation is CASRSNSGGGNEQFF.

This clone came up many times. The chain uses TRBV4-2 and TRBJ2-7; 11 bases agree with TRBD2. CDR1 and CDR2 from the germline V gene are LGHNA and YNFKEQ. The CDR3 has 16 residues. The ends lost 0 bases at V and 1 base at J; junction bases unmatched: 2. As DNA, the CDR3 is TGTGCCAGCAGCCAAGATGCTAGCGGGGGGTCCTACGAGCAGTACTTC. It yields the protein CASSQDASGGSYEQYF.

The chain has TRBV12-2 and TRBJ2-3; the table's D call TRBD2 went unverified against the DNA. TRBV12-2 is annotated as a pseudogene. The CDR3 runs to 16 residues. As DNA, the CDR3 is TGTGCAAGTCGCTTACCTACTAGCAGAAGTATAGATACGCAGTATTTT. Amino acid sequence: CASRLPTSRSIDTQYF.